This TCR beta chain was recorded in a study of T cell responses to AZD1222 COVID-19 vaccine. Study observations and caveats: Repertoires in all cases were sampled only once the peak T cell response had passed. Reportedly, close to half of spike-specific TCRs are directed against unmutated variant regions.

As for this clone: What it binds is not known.

This table comes from immunoSEQ multiplex PCR, and its TCRdb copy is limited to in-frame clones, with some not included. Of approximately 92,000 clones listed, 91% were seen once; the top ten hold around 6.8%. The CDR3 runs 13 residues. With 4 bases removed from V and 6 bases from J, the gap between germline ends came to 9 bases. Germline CDR1 is LGHNA and CDR2 is YSLEER. The specimen comprised peripheral blood, sampled on day 0 of AZD1222 vaccination. This clonotype was sampled from an adult in good health. The chain links TRBV4-3 to TRBJ2-2; D gene uncertain. CDR3 bases: TGCGCCAGCAGCCTGGAACATCCCGGGGAGCTGTTTTTT. This encodes CASSLEHPGELFF.